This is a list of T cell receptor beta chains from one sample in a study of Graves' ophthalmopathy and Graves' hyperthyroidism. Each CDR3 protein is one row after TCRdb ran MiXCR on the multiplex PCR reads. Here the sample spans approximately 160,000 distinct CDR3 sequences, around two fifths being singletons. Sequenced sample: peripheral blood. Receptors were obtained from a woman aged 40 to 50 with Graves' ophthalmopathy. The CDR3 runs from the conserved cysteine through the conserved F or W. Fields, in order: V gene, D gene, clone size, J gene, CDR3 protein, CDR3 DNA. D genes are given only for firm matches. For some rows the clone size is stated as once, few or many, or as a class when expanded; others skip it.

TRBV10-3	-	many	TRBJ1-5	CAISEDSQPQHF	TGTGCCATCAGTGAAGACAGCCAGCCCCAGCATTTT
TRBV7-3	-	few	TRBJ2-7	CASSLGDSYEQYF	TGTGCCAGCAGCTTGGGGGACTCCTACGAGCAGTACTTC
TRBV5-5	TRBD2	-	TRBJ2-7	CASSLGTSGVEQYF	TGTGCCAGCAGCTTAGGGACTAGCGGGGTCGAGCAGTACTTC
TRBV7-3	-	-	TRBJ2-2	CASSLSPGLNTGELFF	TGTGCCAGCAGTTTGAGCCCGGGACTTAACACCGGGGAGCTGTTTTTT
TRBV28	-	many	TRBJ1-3	CASRRGAGAGNTIYF	TGTGCCAGCCGACGAGGGGCAGGCGCTGGAAACACCATATATTTT
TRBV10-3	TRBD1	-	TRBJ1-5	CAVGTGEPQHF	TGTGCCGTGGGCACAGGGGAGCCCCAGCATTTT
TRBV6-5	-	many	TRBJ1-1	CASSYGGKNTEAFF	TGTGCCAGCAGTTACGGCGGGAAGAACACTGAAGCTTTCTTT
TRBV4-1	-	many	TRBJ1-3	CASSQPGNTIYF	TGCGCCAGCAGCCAACCAGGAAACACCATATATTTT
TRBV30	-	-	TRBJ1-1	CAWSVGQMNTEAFF	TGTGCCTGGAGTGTAGGACAGATGAACACTGAAGCTTTCTTT
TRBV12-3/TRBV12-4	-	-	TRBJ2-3	CASSLVGADTQYF	TGTGCCAGCAGTTTAGTTGGAGCAGATACGCAGTATTTT
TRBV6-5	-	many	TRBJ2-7	CASSKVGRGGDEQYF	TGTGCCAGCAGCAAGGTCGGCAGGGGTGGGGACGAGCAGTACTTC
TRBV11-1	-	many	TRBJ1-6	CASSGRETGIMTYNSPLHF	TGTGCCAGCAGCGGCCGGGAAACAGGGATTATGACCTATAATTCACCCCTCCACTTT
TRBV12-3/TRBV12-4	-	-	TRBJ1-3	CASSLGGTGNTIYF	TGTGCCAGCAGTTTAGGTGGAACTGGAAACACCATATATTTT
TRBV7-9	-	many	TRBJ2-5	CASSSLGIGETQYF	TGTGCCAGCAGCTCCCTCGGGATTGGGGAGACCCAGTACTTC
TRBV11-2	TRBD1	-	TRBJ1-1	CASSERQGAMNTEAFF	TGTGCCAGCAGCGAACGACAGGGTGCAATGAACACTGAAGCTTTCTTT
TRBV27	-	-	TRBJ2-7	CASSFRLGEQYF	TGTGCCAGCAGTTTTAGGCTAGGCGAGCAGTACTTC
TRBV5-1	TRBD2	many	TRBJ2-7	CASSSRTSGTTYEQYF	TGCGCCAGCAGCTCTAGGACTAGCGGAACCACTTACGAGCAGTACTTC
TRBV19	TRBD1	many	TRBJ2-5	CASTATGWETQYF	TGTGCCAGTACCGCGACAGGGTGGGAGACCCAGTACTTC
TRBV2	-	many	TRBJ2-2	CASSETGTGNTGELFF	TGTGCCAGCAGTGAAACTGGGACGGGTAACACCGGGGAGCTGTTTTTT
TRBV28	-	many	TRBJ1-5	CASSFEGLGNQPQHF	TGTGCCAGCAGTTTTGAGGGTTTAGGCAATCAGCCCCAGCATTTT
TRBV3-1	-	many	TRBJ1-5	CASSQERGTDQPQHF	TGTGCCAGCAGCCAAGAAAGGGGTACGGATCAGCCCCAGCATTTT
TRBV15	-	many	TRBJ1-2	CATSPGTTTGYTF	TGTGCCACCAGCCCCGGGACGACGACTGGCTACACCTTC
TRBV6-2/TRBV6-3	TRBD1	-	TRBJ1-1	CASSYSTGWYTEAFF	TGTGCCAGCAGTTACTCGACAGGGTGGTATACTGAAGCTTTCTTT
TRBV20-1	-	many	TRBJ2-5	CSASWGGDRETQYF	TGCAGTGCTAGTTGGGGAGGTGATAGAGAGACCCAGTACTTC
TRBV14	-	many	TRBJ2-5	CASSQSRGQETQYF	TGTGCCAGCAGCCAATCGAGGGGTCAAGAGACCCAGTACTTC
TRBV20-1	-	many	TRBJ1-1	CSARGQANTEAFF	TGCAGTGCTAGAGGCCAGGCGAACACTGAAGCTTTCTTT
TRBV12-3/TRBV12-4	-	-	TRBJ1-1	CASSFPNGGAAGEAFF	TGTGCCAGCAGTTTTCCAAACGGGGGGGCGGCAGGAGAAGCTTTCTTT
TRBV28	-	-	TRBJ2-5	CASSPTGRETQYF	TGTGCCAGCAGCCCCACGGGCCGGGAGACCCAGTACTTC
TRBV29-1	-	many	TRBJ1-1	CSVERGGHGTEAFF	TGCAGCGTTGAAAGAGGAGGGCATGGCACTGAAGCTTTCTTT
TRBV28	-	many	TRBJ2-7	CASTVLAGEQYF	TGTGCCAGCACGGTTCTGGCCGGCGAGCAGTACTTC
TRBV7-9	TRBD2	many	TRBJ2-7	CASSQLAGPYEQYF	TGTGCCAGCAGCCAACTAGCGGGGCCCTACGAGCAGTACTTC
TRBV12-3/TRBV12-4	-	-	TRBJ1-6	CASSDPTEPNSPLHF	TGTGCCAGCAGTGACCCCACGGAGCCGAATTCACCCCTCCACTTT
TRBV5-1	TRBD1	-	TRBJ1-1	CASSSTGTGSEAFF	TGCGCCAGCAGCTCGACCGGGACAGGGTCTGAAGCTTTCTTT
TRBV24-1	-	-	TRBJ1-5	CATSDSGGHGQPQHF	TGTGCCACCAGTGATTCAGGAGGGCACGGGCAGCCCCAGCATTTT
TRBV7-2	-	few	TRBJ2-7	CASSLGARSSYEQYF	TGTGCCAGCAGCTTAGGAGCGCGAAGCTCCTACGAGCAGTACTTC
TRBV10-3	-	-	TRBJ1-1	CAISDGRNTEAFF	TGTGCCATCAGTGATGGGAGGAACACTGAAGCTTTCTTT
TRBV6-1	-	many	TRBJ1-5	CASSESGREEYQPQHF	TGTGCCAGCAGTGAATCTGGCAGGGAAGAGTATCAGCCCCAGCATTTT
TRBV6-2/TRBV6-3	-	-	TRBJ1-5	CASSYIVAGNGQPQHF	TGTGCCAGCAGTTATATTGTGGCTGGGAATGGTCAGCCCCAGCATTTT
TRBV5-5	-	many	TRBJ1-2	CASSPNTQAYGYTF	TGTGCCAGCAGCCCAAACACCCAGGCCTATGGCTACACCTTC
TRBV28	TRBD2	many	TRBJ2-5	CASSLAASGKFGTQYF	TGTGCCAGCAGTTTAGCTGCTAGCGGGAAGTTTGGGACCCAGTACTTC
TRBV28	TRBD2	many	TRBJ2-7	CASNSPGTSGGGEQYF	TGTGCCAGCAACTCACCTGGAACTAGCGGGGGCGGCGAGCAGTACTTC
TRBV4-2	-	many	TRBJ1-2	CASSQDQGLFYGYTF	TGTGCCAGCAGCCAAGATCAAGGGCTGTTCTATGGCTACACCTTC
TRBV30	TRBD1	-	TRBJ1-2	CAWGGVRTGNYGYTF	TGTGCCTGGGGCGGAGTGCGGACAGGGAACTATGGCTACACCTTC
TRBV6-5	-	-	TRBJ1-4	CASTYATGEKLFF	TGTGCCAGCACCTACGCGACCGGAGAAAAACTGTTTTTT
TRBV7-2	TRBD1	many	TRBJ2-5	CASSLGGTGFEGGETQYF	TGTGCCAGCAGCTTAGGAGGGACAGGGTTTGAAGGGGGAGAGACCCAGTACTTC
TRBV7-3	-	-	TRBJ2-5	CASSLNAGETQYF	TGTGCCAGCAGCTTAAATGCAGGAGAGACCCAGTACTTC
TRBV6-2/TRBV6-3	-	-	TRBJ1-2	CASSFIGGYGYTF	TGTGCCAGCAGTTTTATCGGCGGCTATGGCTACACCTTC
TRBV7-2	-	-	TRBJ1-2	CASSYSSGLGGYTF	TGTGCCAGCAGCTACTCCTCCGGCCTCGGGGGCTACACCTTC
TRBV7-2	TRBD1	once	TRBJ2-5	CASSIGQGMETQYF	TGTGCCAGCAGCATTGGACAGGGGATGGAGACCCAGTACTTC
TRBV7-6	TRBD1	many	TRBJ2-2	CASRLGAQGTNTGELFF	TGTGCCAGCAGATTAGGAGCACAGGGGACGAACACCGGGGAGCTGTTTTTT
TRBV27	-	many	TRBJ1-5	CASRPHPYSNQPQHF	TGTGCCAGCAGACCACATCCCTATAGCAATCAGCCCCAGCATTTT
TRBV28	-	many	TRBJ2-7	CASRGSVETYEQYF	TGTGCCAGCAGGGGGTCAGTAGAAACCTACGAGCAGTACTTC
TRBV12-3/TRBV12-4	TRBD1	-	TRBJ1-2	CASSLARTGGVKLF	TGTGCCAGCAGTTTAGCGAGGACAGGGGGAGTGAAACTCTTC
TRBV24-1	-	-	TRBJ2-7	CATSDYRSPYEQYF	TGTGCCACCAGTGATTACAGGAGCCCCTACGAGCAGTACTTC
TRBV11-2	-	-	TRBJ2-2	CASKSGTGELFF	TGTGCCAGCAAGTCCGGCACCGGGGAGCTGTTTTTT
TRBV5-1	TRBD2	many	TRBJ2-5	CASSSGLAGVTSRETQYF	TGCGCCAGCAGCTCGGGACTAGCGGGAGTTACCTCGAGGGAGACCCAGTACTTC
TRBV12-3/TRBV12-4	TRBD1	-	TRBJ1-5	CASSLRGQGTGQPQHF	TGTGCCAGCAGTTTAAGGGGACAGGGCACGGGACAGCCCCAGCATTTT
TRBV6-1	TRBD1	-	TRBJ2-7	CASRARTGRNEQYF	TGTGCCAGCAGAGCACGGACAGGGAGGAACGAGCAGTACTTC
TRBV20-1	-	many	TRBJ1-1	CSARDQGPVPEAFF	TGCAGTGCTAGAGACCAGGGACCCGTCCCTGAAGCTTTCTTT
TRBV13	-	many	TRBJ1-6	CASSLDVSPLHF	TGTGCCAGCAGCTTAGATGTTTCACCCCTCCACTTT